This T cell receptor beta chain was identified in a study of technical replicates of blood from a handful of donors. Measured with immunoSEQ multiplex PCR; TCRdb has only the in-frame clones, and not every one. Found here are approximately 60,000 clones, more than 75% of them singletons; the top ten hold more than 4%. The CDR3 length is 13 residues. From germline, CDR1 is MNHNY and CDR2 SVGAGI (reference sequence). The ends lost 8 bases at V and 6 bases at J; junction bases unmatched: 7. This TCR was recovered from a human donor in good health. Some clones in this sample may be carry-over from other donors' samples. Sequencing input: PBMCs. The V gene is TRBV6-6, the J gene TRBJ1-2; the match to TRBD1 covers 9 bases. DNA for the CDR3: TGTGCCAGCCTCAGGAGGACAGGGGATGGCTACACCTTC. Translated: CASLRRTGDGYTF.